The 6 T cell receptor beta chains given below trace back to one sample, sequenced in a study of identical twins. Each CDR3 protein is one row after TCRdb ran MiXCR on the 5' RACE reads. The sample carries 1.5 million to 2 million distinct CDR3 sequences, less than 35% recorded once. Sequenced material: cord blood. Source of these receptors: a newborn girl in good health.

The gene calls are TRBV5-1 and TRBJ2-7; TRBD1 matches at 10 bases. With 1 base clipped from V and 5 bases from J, the junction kept 9 bases outside the gene matches. The CDR3 sequence is 16 residues long. The germline gives CDR1 SGHRS, CDR2 YFSETQ. The CDR3, as DNA: TGCGCCAGCAGCTTGCCTACGACAGGGGGCTACCACGAGCAGTACTTC. Translating it yields CASSLPTTGGYHEQYF.

As for this clonotype: A read error may explain this, as a much larger clone is one base away. This rearrangement joins TRBV28 to TRBJ2-7; TRBD1 matches 7 bases. This CDR3 has 13 amino acids. Germline CDR1 is MDHEN and CDR2 is SYDVKM. The V segment lost 4 bases and the J segment 4 bases; nucleotides outside the gene matches: 4. CDR3: CASSWAQGYEQYF. The CDR3 coding sequence is TGTGCCAGCAGTTGGGCACAGGGGTACGAGCAGTACTTC.

V is TRBV10-3 and J is TRBJ1-1, with D tentatively TRBD1 (6 bases). Germline V gene lookup returns CDR1 ENHRY and CDR2 SYGVKD. V was clipped by 7 bases and J by 0 bases, with 12 bases between them. This CDR3 is 14 amino acids long. The CDR3 here is CAIKSGALNTEAFF. The CDR3 DNA is TGTGCCATCAAGTCGGGGGCCTTGAACACTGAAGCTTTCTTT.

This rearrangement joins TRBV5-1 to TRBJ2-1, with 12 bases matching TRBD2. The germline V gene has CDR1 SGHRS and CDR2 YFSETQ. V was pared by 0 bases and J by 7 bases, with 8 bases of the junction left unmatched. This CDR3 comprises 17 residues. CDR3 sequence reads: CASSLVPSGRVTNEQFF. DNA of the CDR3: TGCGCCAGCAGCTTGGTACCTAGCGGGAGGGTTACGAATGAGCAGTTCTTC. The full variable domain, rest sourced from reference TRBV5-1 and TRBJ2-1, is KAGVTQTPRYLIKTRGQQVTLSCSPISGHRSVSWYQQTPGQGLQFLFEYFSETQRNKGNFPGRFSGRQFSNSRSEMNVSTLELGDSALYLCASSLVPSGRVTNEQFFGPGTRLTVL.

This clonotype was observed a handful of times. This chain's CDR3 is CASSLIAGGGNEQFF. CDR3 bases: TGTGCCAGCAGTTTAATAGCGGGAGGTGGCAATGAGCAGTTCTTC. The chain recombines TRBV12-3 or TRBV12-4 with TRBJ2-1; 10 bases align to TRBD2. The CDR3 contains 15 residues. V lost 2 bases, J lost 6 bases, and 4 bases stayed unmatched.

The rearrangement joins TRBV11-2 to TRBJ1-2; D unclear. Germline CDR1 reads SGHAT; CDR2 reads FQNNGV. The CDR3 has 16 residues. V dropped 1 base and J dropped 4 bases, with 16 bases sitting between them. Written as DNA, the CDR3 is TGTGCCAGCAGCTTAGGGTGGGCAGCGTATGGCTATGGCTACACCTTC. Residues: CASSLGWAAYGYGYTF.